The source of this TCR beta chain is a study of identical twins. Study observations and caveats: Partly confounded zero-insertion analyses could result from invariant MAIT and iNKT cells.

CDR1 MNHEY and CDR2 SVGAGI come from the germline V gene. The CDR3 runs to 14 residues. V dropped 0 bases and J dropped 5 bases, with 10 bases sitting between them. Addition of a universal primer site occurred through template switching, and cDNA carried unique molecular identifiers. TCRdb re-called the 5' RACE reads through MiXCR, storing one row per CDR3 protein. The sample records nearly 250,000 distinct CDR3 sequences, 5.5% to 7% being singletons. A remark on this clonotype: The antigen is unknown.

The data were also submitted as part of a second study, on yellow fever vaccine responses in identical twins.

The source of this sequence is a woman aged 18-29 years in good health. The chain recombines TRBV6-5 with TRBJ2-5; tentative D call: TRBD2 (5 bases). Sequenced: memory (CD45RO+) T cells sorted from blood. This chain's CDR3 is CASSYSVGGETQYF. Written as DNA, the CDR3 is TGTGCCAGCAGTTACTCGGTTGGCGGGGAGACCCAGTACTTC.